The subject of this entry is one TCR beta chain. This sample is drawn from a study of cytomegalovirus exposure and HLA in healthy donors. PCR primers comprised 60 Vbeta and 13 Jbeta primers. The protocol was immunoSEQ multiplex PCR, while the TCRdb copy is restricted to in-frame clones and leaves out a portion. The sample has over 100,000 clones, 75% to 85% seen once. The CDR3 sequence is 15 residues long. Germline CDR1 and CDR2: SNHLY and FYNNEI. Losses at the gene ends were 6 bases for V and 4 bases for J; bases not matched to a gene: 6. The clonotype was recovered from a woman in her forties in good health and CMV-seronegative. This rearrangement joins TRBV2 to TRBJ1-6; 7 bases match TRBD1. The material sequenced was PBMCs. The chain's CDR3 is CASSWDSPYNSPLHF. The CDR3 DNA reads TGTGCCAGCAGCTGGGACAGCCCTTATAATTCACCCCTCCACTTT.